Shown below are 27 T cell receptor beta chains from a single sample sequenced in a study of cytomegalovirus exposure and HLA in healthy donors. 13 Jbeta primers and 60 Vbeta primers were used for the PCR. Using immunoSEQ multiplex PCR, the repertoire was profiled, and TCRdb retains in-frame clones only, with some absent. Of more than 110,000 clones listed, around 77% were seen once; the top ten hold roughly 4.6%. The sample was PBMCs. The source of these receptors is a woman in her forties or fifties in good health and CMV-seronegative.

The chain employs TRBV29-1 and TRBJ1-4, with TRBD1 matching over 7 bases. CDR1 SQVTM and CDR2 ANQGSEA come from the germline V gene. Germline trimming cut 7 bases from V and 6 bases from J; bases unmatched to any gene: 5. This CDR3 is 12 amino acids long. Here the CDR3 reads CSAGDSYEKLFF. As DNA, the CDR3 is TGCAGCGCCGGGGACAGTTATGAAAAACTGTTTTTT.

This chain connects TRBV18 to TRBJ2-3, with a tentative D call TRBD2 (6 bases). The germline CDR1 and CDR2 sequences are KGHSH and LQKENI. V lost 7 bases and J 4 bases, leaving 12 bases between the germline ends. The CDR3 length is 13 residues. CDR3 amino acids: CASWEEAPDTQYF. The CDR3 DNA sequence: TGTGCCAGCTGGGAGGAGGCGCCAGATACGCAGTATTTT.

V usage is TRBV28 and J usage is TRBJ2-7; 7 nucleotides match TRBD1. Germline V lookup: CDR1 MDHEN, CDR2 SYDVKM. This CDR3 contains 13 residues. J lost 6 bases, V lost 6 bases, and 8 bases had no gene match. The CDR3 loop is CASRYPGTVEQYF. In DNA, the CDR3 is TGTGCCAGCAGATATCCCGGGACAGTCGAGCAGTACTTC. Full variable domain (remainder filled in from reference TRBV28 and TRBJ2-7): DVKVTQSSRYLVKRTGEKVFLECVQDMDHENMFWYRQDPGLGLRLIYFSYDVKMKEKGDIPEGYSVSREKKERFSLILESASTNQTSMYLCASRYPGTVEQYFGPGTRLTVT.

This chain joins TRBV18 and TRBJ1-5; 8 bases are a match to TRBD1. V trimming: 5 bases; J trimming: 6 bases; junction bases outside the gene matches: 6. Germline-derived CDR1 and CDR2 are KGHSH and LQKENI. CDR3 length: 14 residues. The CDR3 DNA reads TGTGCCAGCTCATCTCAGGACAGGGCTCAGCCCCAGCATTTT. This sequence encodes CASSSQDRAQPQHF.

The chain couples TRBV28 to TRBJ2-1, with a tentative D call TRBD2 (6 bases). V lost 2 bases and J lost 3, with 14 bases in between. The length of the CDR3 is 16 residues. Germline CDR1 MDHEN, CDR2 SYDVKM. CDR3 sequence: CASSLRGLRDYNEQFF. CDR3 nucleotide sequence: TGTGCCAGCAGTTTAAGGGGACTCCGGGACTACAATGAGCAGTTCTTC.

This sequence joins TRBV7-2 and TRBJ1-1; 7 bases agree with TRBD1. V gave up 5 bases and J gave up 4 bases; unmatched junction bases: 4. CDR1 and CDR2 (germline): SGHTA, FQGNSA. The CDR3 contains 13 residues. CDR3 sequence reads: CASSPTGLTEAFF. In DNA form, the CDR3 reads TGTGCCAGCAGCCCGACAGGGCTCACTGAAGCTTTCTTT.

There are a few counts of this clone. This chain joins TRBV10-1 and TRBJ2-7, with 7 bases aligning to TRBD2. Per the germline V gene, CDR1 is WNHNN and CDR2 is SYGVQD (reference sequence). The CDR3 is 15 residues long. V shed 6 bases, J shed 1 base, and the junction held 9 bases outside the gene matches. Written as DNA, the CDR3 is TGCGCCAGCAGCATCGCGGGGGTGCTATCCTACGAGCAGTACTTC. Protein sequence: CASSIAGVLSYEQYF.

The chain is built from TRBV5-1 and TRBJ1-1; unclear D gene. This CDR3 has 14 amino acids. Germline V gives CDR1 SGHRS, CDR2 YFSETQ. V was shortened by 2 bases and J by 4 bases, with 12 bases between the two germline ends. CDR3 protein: CASSFGESGTEAFF. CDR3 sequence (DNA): TGCGCCAGCAGCTTTGGGGAGAGCGGCACTGAAGCTTTCTTT.

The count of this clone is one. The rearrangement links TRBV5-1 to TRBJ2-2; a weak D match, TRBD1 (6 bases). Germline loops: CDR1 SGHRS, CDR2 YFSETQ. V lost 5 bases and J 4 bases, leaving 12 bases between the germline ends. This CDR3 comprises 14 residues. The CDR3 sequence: CASSTGLLTGELFF. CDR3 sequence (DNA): TGCGCCAGCAGTACAGGGTTACTCACCGGGGAGCTGTTTTTT.

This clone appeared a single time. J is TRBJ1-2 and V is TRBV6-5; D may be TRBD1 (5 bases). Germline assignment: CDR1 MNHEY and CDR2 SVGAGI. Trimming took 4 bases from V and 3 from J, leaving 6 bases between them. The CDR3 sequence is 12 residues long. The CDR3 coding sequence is TGTGCCAGCAGTTCGACAGACTATGGCTACACCTTC. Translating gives CASSSTDYGYTF.

The CDR3 is CASSFEDSAYEQYF. DNA of the CDR3: TGTGCCAGCAGCTTCGAGGACAGCGCCTACGAGCAGTACTTC. V and J are TRBV7-2 and TRBJ2-7; TRBD1 is a possible D gene (6 bases). The CDR3 loop spans 14 amino acids. Per the germline V gene, CDR1 is SGHTA and CDR2 is FQGNSA. V was pared by 3 bases and J by 2 bases, with 11 bases between. The variable domain in full, with the rest retrieved from reference TRBV7-2 and TRBJ2-7, is GAGVSQSPSNKVTEKGKDVELRCDPISGHTALYWYRQSLGQGLEFLIYFQGNSAPDKSGLPSDRFSAERTGGSVSTLTIQRTQQEDSAVYLCASSFEDSAYEQYFGPGTRLTVT.

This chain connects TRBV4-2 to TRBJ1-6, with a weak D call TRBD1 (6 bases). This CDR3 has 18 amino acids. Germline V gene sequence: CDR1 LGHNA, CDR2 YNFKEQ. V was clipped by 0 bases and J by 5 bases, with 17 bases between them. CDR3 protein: CASSQDGGGGSDNSPLHF. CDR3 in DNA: TGTGCCAGCAGCCAAGATGGGGGAGGGGGGTCGGATAATTCACCCCTCCACTTT.

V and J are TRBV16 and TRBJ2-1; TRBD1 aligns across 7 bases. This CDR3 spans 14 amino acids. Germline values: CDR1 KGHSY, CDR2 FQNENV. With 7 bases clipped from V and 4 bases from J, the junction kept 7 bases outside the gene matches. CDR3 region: CASTLGTVYNEQFF. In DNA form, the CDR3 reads TGTGCCAGCACCCTTGGGACAGTTTACAATGAGCAGTTCTTC. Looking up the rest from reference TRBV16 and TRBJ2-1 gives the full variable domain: GEEVAQTPKHLVRGEGQKAKLYCAPIKGHSYVFWYQQVLKNEFKFLISFQNENVFDETGMPKERFSAKCLPNSPCSLEIQATKLEDSAVYFCASTLGTVYNEQFFGPGTRLTVL.

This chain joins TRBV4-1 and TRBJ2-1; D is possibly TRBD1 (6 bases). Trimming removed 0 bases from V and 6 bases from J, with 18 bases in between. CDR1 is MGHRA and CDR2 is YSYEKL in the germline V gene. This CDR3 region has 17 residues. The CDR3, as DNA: TGCGCCAGCAGCCAAGATAGGGCGTGGGGGACAACCAATGAGCAGTTCTTC. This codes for CASSQDRAWGTTNEQFF.

The CDR3 spells CSVDPLAGGINNEQFF. The CDR3 DNA sequence: TGCAGCGTGGACCCTTTAGCGGGGGGGATAAACAATGAGCAGTTCTTC. The chain combines TRBV29-1 with TRBJ2-1, with 11 bases fitting TRBD2. The CDR3 has 16 residues. CDR1 is SQVTM and CDR2 is ANQGSEA in the germline V gene. The V segment lost 6 bases and the J segment 5 bases; nucleotides outside the gene matches: 12.

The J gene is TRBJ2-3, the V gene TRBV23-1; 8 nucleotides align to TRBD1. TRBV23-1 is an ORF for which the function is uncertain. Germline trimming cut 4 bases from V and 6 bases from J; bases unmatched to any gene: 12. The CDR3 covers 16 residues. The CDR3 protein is CASSLPFRDRSDTQYF. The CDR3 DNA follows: TGCGCCAGCAGTCTCCCCTTCCGGGACAGGTCCGATACGCAGTATTTT.

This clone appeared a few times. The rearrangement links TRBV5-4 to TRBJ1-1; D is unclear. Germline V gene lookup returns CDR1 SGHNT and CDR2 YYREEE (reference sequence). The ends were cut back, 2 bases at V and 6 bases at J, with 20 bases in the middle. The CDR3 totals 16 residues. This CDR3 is CASSFEQLWSPAEAFF. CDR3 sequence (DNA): TGTGCCAGCAGCTTTGAACAATTATGGTCACCAGCTGAAGCTTTCTTT.

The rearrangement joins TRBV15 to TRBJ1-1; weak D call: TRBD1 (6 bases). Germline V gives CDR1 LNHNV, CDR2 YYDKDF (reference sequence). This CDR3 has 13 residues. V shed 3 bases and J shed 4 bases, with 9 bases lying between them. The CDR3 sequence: CATSSSGATEAFF. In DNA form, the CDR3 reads TGTGCCACCAGCAGTTCAGGGGCCACTGAAGCTTTCTTT.

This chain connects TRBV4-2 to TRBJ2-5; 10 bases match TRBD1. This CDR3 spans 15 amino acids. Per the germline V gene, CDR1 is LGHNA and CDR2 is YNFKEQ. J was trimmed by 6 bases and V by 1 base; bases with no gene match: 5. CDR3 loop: CASSQARDRGKTQYF. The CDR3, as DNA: TGTGCCAGCAGCCAAGCTCGGGACAGGGGAAAGACCCAGTACTTC.

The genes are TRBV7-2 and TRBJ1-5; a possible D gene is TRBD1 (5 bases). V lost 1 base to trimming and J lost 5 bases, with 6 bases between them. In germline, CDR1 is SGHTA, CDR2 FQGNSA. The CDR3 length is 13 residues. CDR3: CASSLEGYQPQHF. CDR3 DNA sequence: TGTGCCAGCAGCTTAGAGGGGTATCAGCCCCAGCATTTT.

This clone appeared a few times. CDR3 region: CASSLDSGGNQPQHF. The CDR3 region has the DNA TGTGCCAGCAGCTTGGACTCCGGGGGCAATCAGCCCCAGCATTTT. The chain couples TRBV5-4 to TRBJ1-5; D gene unclear. Deletions cut 0 bases from V and 2 bases from J, with 9 bases between. The CDR3 consists of 15 residues. CDR1 and CDR2 (germline): SGHNT, YYREEE (reference sequence).

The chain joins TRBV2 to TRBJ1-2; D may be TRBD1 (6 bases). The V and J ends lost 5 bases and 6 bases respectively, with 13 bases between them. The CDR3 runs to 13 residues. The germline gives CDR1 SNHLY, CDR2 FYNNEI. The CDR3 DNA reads TGTGCCAGCAGTTCACAGGGAATTAATGGCTACACCTTC. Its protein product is CASSSQGINGYTF. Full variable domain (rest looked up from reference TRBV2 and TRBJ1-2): EPEVTQTPSHQVTQMGQEVILRCVPISNHLYFYWYRQILGQKVEFLVSFYNNEISEKSEIFDDQFSVERPDGSNFTLKIRSTKLEDSAMYFCASSSQGINGYTFGSGTRLTVV.

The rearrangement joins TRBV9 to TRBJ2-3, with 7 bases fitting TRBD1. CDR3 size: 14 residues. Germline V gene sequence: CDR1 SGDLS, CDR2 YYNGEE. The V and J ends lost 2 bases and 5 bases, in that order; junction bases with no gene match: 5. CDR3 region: CASSVEGAIDTQYF. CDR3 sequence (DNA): TGTGCCAGCAGCGTTGAGGGGGCAATAGATACGCAGTATTTT.

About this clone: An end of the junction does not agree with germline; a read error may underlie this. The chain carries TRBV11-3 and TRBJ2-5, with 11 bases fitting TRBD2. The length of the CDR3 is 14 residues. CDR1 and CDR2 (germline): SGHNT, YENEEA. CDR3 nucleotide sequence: TGTGCCAGCAGTTTAGCGGGGGGGAGAGAGACCCAGTACTTC. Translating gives CASSLAGGRETQYF.

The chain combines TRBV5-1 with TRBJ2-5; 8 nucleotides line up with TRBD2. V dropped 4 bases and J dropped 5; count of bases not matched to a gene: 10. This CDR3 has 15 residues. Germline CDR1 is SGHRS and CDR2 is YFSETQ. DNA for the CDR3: TGCGCCAGCAGCCCCGACGGGGGGGATTCGGAGACCCAGTACTTC. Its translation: CASSPDGGDSETQYF.

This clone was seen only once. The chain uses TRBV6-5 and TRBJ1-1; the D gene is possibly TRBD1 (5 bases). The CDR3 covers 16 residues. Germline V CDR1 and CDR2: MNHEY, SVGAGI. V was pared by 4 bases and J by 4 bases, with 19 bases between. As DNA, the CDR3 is TGTGCCAGCAGTTTAAATCTCCGGGGGATGGGCACTGAAGCTTTCTTT. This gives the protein CASSLNLRGMGTEAFF.

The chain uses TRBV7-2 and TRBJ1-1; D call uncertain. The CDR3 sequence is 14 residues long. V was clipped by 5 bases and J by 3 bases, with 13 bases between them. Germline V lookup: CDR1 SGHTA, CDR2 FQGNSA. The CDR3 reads CASSPGRAYTEAFF. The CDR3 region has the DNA TGTGCCAGCAGCCCGGGAAGGGCGTACACTGAAGCTTTCTTT.